One and the same sample provided the 21 T cell receptor beta chains below, sequenced in a study of metastatic and nonmetastatic thyroid tumors. Using MiXCR, TCRdb reanalyzed the PCR reads. This table holds 30,000 to 40,000 clones, roughly 20% found once. Until they underwent thyroid surgery, no patient had received any treatment. Source material: blood. The receptors derive from a female donor with papillary thyroid cancer or a benign thyroid nodule (not recorded which). Some clones in this sample may be carry-over from other donors' samples.

The chain recombines TRBV20-1 with TRBJ1-2; D not resolved. This CDR3 has 11 amino acids. Germline V lookup: CDR1 DFQATT, CDR2 SNEGSKA (reference sequence). CDR3 bases: TGCAGAGCCCCCCCCCAAGGCGGCTACACCTTC. Residues: CRAPPQGGYTF.

By share, this clone counts as medium-sized (0.01 to 0.1%). The chain uses TRBV10-2 and TRBJ2-1; 7 bases match TRBD1. Germline V gene lookup returns CDR1 WSHSY and CDR2 SAAADI. The CDR3 consists of 11 residues. Trimming cost V 4 bases and J 12 bases; bases outside gene matches: 3. The CDR3 protein is CASSATGTQFF. The DNA of the CDR3 is TGCGCCAGCAGTGCGACAGGGACGCAGTTCTTC.

There are many counts of this clone. The chain carries TRBV5-1 and TRBJ2-7; D unclear. The V end was cut by 3 bases, the J end by 3 bases, with 19 bases between. The CDR3 runs 16 residues. Germline V gene lookup returns CDR1 SGHRS and CDR2 YFSETQ. CDR3 amino acids: CASSSSRSSVDYEQYF. The CDR3 DNA sequence: TGCGCCAGCAGCTCGAGCCGTAGCTCGGTGGACTACGAGCAGTACTTC.

The V and J genes are TRBV19 and TRBJ1-3, with D possibly being TRBD1 (5 bases). Germline CDR1 reads LNHDA; CDR2 reads SQIVND (reference sequence). The V end lost 4 bases, the J end lost 8 bases, and 9 bases lay between the germline ends. The CDR3 spans 12 residues. The CDR3 sequence is CASSTGRDTIYF. The CDR3 nucleotides are TGTGCCAGTAGTACAGGGAGAGACACCATATATTTT. The full variable domain, in which reference TRBV19 and TRBJ1-3 provide the parts outside the CDR3, is DGGITQSPKYLFRKEGQNVTLSCEQNLNHDAMYWYRQDPGQGLRLIYYSQIVNDFQKGDIAEGYSVSREKKESFPLTVTSAQKNPTAFYLCASSTGRDTIYFGEGSWLTVV.

CDR3: CASSFSGASEQYF. In nucleotides, the CDR3 is TGTGCCAGCAGTTTTTCGGGGGCGAGCGAGCAGTACTTC. This chain joins TRBV27 and TRBJ2-7; D may correspond to TRBD1 or TRBD2 (6 bases each). The CDR3 consists of 13 residues. Germline V gene lookup returns CDR1 MNHEY and CDR2 SMNVEV (reference sequence). V was pared by 3 bases and J by 6 bases, with 12 bases between.

This clone was recorded many times. The V call is TRBV7-9, the J call TRBJ1-4; D perhaps matches TRBD1 (6 bases). The length of the CDR3 is 15 residues. From germline, CDR1 is SEHNR and CDR2 FQNEAQ (reference sequence). V shed 8 bases and J shed 7 bases, with 20 bases lying between them. CDR3 in DNA: TGTGCCAGCGTCTCCACCGGGACACCTACTGAAAAACTGTTTTTT. Amino acids: CASVSTGTPTEKLFF. The full variable domain, with the rest looked up from reference TRBV7-9 and TRBJ1-4, is DTGVSQNPRHKITKRGQNVTFRCDPISEHNRLYWYRQTLGQGPEFLTYFQNEAQLEKSRLLSDRFSAERPKGSFSTLEIQRTEQGDSAMYLCASVSTGTPTEKLFFGSGTQLSVL.

This clone ranks as medium-sized. This chain uses TRBV6-4 with TRBJ2-2, with TRBD1 identical over 9 bases. The CDR3 runs to 15 residues. Germline V gene lookup returns CDR1 MRHNA and CDR2 SNTAGT. Trimming cost V 3 bases and J 3 bases; bases outside gene matches: 2. DNA of the CDR3: TGTGCCAGCAGTGAACGGACAGGGGACACCGGGGAGCTGTTTTTT. Translating it yields CASSERTGDTGELFF.

V and J are TRBV5-1 and TRBJ1-1; TRBD1 agrees at 7 bases. Unmatched junction bases numbered 7, after V lost 0 bases and J lost 8 bases. The germline CDR1 and CDR2 sequences are SGHRS and YFSETQ. The CDR3 totals 14 residues. The CDR3 reads CASSLVTQGSEAFF. Here the CDR3 DNA reads TGCGCCAGCAGCTTGGTAACACAGGGGTCCGAAGCTTTCTTT.

This clone came up many times. The rearrangement joins TRBV20-1 to TRBJ1-1; D remains ambiguous. The V end lost 5 bases, the J end lost 4 bases, and 17 bases lay between the germline ends. Germline CDR1 and CDR2: DFQATT and SNEGSKA (reference sequence). The CDR3 loop spans 14 amino acids. As DNA, the CDR3 is TGCAGTGCTCCCCTCTCGGCCCGGGGCACTGAAGCTTTCTTT. Protein sequence: CSAPLSARGTEAFF.

In its sample, this clone ranks as medium-sized (0.01 to 0.1%). The chain is built from TRBV6-5 and TRBJ1-2; perhaps TRBD1 as D (5 bases). The CDR3 extends over 15 amino acids. From germline, CDR1 is MNHEY and CDR2 SVGAGI. V was trimmed by 0 bases and J by 7 bases, leaving 15 bases between them. This CDR3 is CASSYSGERSSGYTF. The CDR3 DNA is TGTGCCAGCAGTTACTCGGGGGAGAGGAGTAGTGGCTACACCTTC.

This clone has ten or more counts. In nucleotides, the CDR3 is TGCAGTGCTAGAGCGGAGACCGGGGGCTACACCTTC. Residues: CSARAETGGYTF. The V gene is TRBV20-1, the J gene TRBJ1-2, with D unresolved. CDR1 and CDR2 from the germline V gene are DFQATT and SNEGSKA (reference sequence). Between the trimmed V and J ends, which lost 1 base and 8 bases, there was a span of 11 bases. CDR3 length: 12 residues.

This clone was picked up a small number of times. The rearrangement joins TRBV12-3 or TRBV12-4 to TRBJ1-2; weak D call: TRBD1 (6 bases). This CDR3 is built from 14 residues. V shed 6 bases and J shed 4 bases, with 15 bases lying between them. CDR3 DNA sequence: TGTGCCAGCAGCCGAAAGGGGGACCCCTATGGCTACACCTTC. Its protein product is CASSRKGDPYGYTF.

This clone was observed many times. The rearrangement links TRBV7-3 to TRBJ2-7, with D unclear. The CDR3 covers 13 residues. V lost 5 bases to trimming and J lost 1 base, with 9 bases between them. Germline CDR1 reads SGHTA; CDR2 reads FQGTGA. The CDR3 DNA is TGTGCCAGCAGCCCCCATCAGTCCTACGAGCAGTACTTC. Amino acid sequence: CASSPHQSYEQYF.

The chain has TRBV19 and TRBJ1-1; 7 bases are a match to TRBD1. This CDR3 spans 14 amino acids. CDR1 and CDR2 (germline): LNHDA, SQIVND (reference sequence). J lost 3 bases, V lost 5 bases, and 6 bases had no gene match. The CDR3 DNA reads as TGTGCCAGTAGTGCCCGGGACAGCGACACTGAAGCTTTCTTT. Translation gives CASSARDSDTEAFF.

Ten or more counts support this clone. The sample holds other DNA sequences that translate to the same CDR3. V usage is TRBV14 and J usage is TRBJ2-5, with D hard to call. In germline, CDR1 is SGHDN, CDR2 FVKESK. V was shortened by 2 bases and J by 2 bases, with 6 bases between the two germline ends. The CDR3 totals 13 residues. In nucleotides, the CDR3 is TGTGCCAGCAGCCAACGTCATCAAGAGACCCAGTACTTC. This translates into CASSQRHQETQYF.

The table lists this clone with a few counts. The V and J genes are TRBV27 and TRBJ1-5, with D uncertain. This CDR3 spans 16 amino acids. Germline CDR1 reads MNHEY; CDR2 reads SMNVEV (reference sequence). V was trimmed by 6 bases and J by 0 bases, leaving 15 bases between them. This chain's CDR3 is CASSLRAANSNQPQHF. The DNA of the CDR3 is TGTGCCAGCAGCCTGCGGGCAGCGAATAGCAATCAGCCCCAGCATTTT.

The chain recombines TRBV19 with TRBJ2-7; D is unresolved. Between the trimmed V and J ends, which lost 8 bases and 6 bases, there was a span of 14 bases. This CDR3 is built from 12 residues. Germline V gene sequence: CDR1 LNHDA, CDR2 SQIVND (reference sequence). The CDR3 nucleotides are TGTGCCAGTTTTTGGTCGGGCGGCGAGCAGTACTTC. Amino acids: CASFWSGGEQYF.

This clone was recorded at least ten times. At one end, the junction sequence differs from germline, possibly due to a read error. V gene TRBV12-5 combines with J gene TRBJ2-3; D not resolved. The length of the CDR3 is 14 residues. Germline loops: CDR1 LGHNT, CDR2 FRNRAP. The CDR3 DNA sequence: TGTGCCAGTGGTTTCGGCGGCCCCGAGGATACGCAGTATTTT. Translating gives CASGFGGPEDTQYF.

The CDR3 coding sequence is TGTGCCAGCAGCTTATTTGTGGAGGGAGAGCAGTACTTC. Translation: CASSLFVEGEQYF. This chain links TRBV13 with TRBJ2-7; D may be TRBD2 (6 bases). CDR1 is PRHDT, CDR2 FYEKMQ, per germline (reference sequence). This CDR3 contains 13 residues. V gave up 2 bases and J gave up 7 bases, with 12 bases separating them.

This clone appeared a few times. This chain connects TRBV5-5 to TRBJ2-7; 9 nucleotides match TRBD1. The CDR3 has 15 residues. The ends lost 4 bases at V and 7 bases at J; junction bases unmatched: 12. Germline CDR1 SGHKS, CDR2 YYEKEE (reference sequence). The CDR3 sequence is CASSGTGTGTLEQYF. CDR3 DNA: TGTGCCAGCAGCGGGACCGGGACAGGGACTCTAGAGCAGTACTTC.

This clone was counted between two and nine times. The V and J genes are TRBV6-5 and TRBJ2-3, with 11 bases aligning to TRBD1. CDR1 MNHEY and CDR2 SVGAGI come from the germline V gene. The CDR3 loop spans 17 amino acids. Germline trimming cut 5 bases from V and 5 bases from J; bases unmatched to any gene: 12. The CDR3 DNA reads as TGTGCCAGCAGTCCCGGGCCGGACAGGGGGCCGGGAGATACGCAGTATTTT. It translates to CASSPGPDRGPGDTQYF.